Here is one T cell receptor beta chain with its context. This sample was included in a study of blood T cell repertoires in COVID-19. Sequencing used immunoSEQ multiplex PCR; TCRdb keeps in-frame clones, though not all of them. This table holds some 160,000 clones, about 80% found once. V lost 8 bases to trimming and J lost 5 bases, with 23 bases between them. This CDR3 comprises 15 residues. CDR1 GTSNPN and CDR2 SVGIG come from the germline V gene (reference sequence). Sequencing input: peripheral blood. The receptor comes from a woman aged 80 or older with acute or convalescent COVID-19. The chain uses TRBV30 and TRBJ2-3, with D perhaps given as TRBD1 or TRBD2 (5 bases each). CDR3 bases: TGTGCCAGGGGCAGGACGGGAATAGGGAAAGATACGCAGTATTTT. Amino acids: CARGRTGIGKDTQYF.